These 7 T cell receptor beta chains originate from one sample sequenced in a study of shared clonotypes between healthy human individuals. Naive CD8 cells comprised CD45RO-negative, CCR7-positively selected cells, excluding terminally differentiated effector memory CD45RA+ cells. TCRdb's table, derived via immunoSEQ multiplex PCR, lists solely in-frame clones and lacks some. The sample records approximately 600,000 clones, approximately 95% being singletons. The sample comprised naive CD8+ T cells sorted from blood. The receptors were sampled from a woman aged 30 to 39 in good health.

The chain uses TRBV14 and TRBJ2-3, with D possibly being TRBD2 (5 bases). This CDR3 comprises 16 residues. Germline CDR1 is SGHDN and CDR2 is FVKESK. The V and J ends lost 3 bases and 3 bases respectively, with 16 bases between them. CDR3 DNA: TGTGCCAGCAGCCAGAGGGTCAGCCGGAGAACAGATACGCAGTATTTT. Translating gives CASSQRVSRRTDTQYF.

The rearrangement uses TRBV27 and TRBJ2-1; D is undetermined. The length of the CDR3 is 14 residues. V was trimmed by 5 bases and J by 1 base, leaving 9 bases between them. Germline CDR1 MNHEY, CDR2 SMNVEV (reference sequence). CDR3 sequence: CASSPTGSYNEQFF. As DNA, the CDR3 is TGTGCCAGCAGTCCAACTGGATCCTACAATGAGCAGTTCTTC.

The chain is built from TRBV5-1 and TRBJ2-3; D gene ambiguous. This CDR3 is 12 amino acids long. Germline CDR1 and CDR2: SGHRS and YFSETQ. Deletions cut 2 bases from V and 2 bases from J, with 3 bases between. This CDR3 is CASSFLTDTQYF. CDR3 DNA sequence: TGCGCCAGCAGCTTCCTCACAGATACGCAGTATTTT.

This clone was counted once. The V and J genes are TRBV28 and TRBJ1-4, with 7 positions matching TRBD1. Germline CDR1 is MDHEN and CDR2 is SYDVKM. V dropped 3 bases and J dropped 3; count of bases not matched to a gene: 7. CDR3 length: 16 residues. CDR3 sequence: CASSLIAGQSNEKLFF. CDR3 DNA sequence: TGTGCCAGCAGTTTGATCGCGGGACAGTCTAATGAAAAACTGTTTTTT.

The V gene is TRBV5-8, the J gene TRBJ2-7, with 8 bases that match TRBD1. The CDR3 extends over 14 amino acids. The V and J ends lost 4 bases and 2 bases, in that order; junction bases with no gene match: 5. Germline V gives CDR1 SGHTS, CDR2 YDEGEE. This chain's CDR3 is CASSPRQGPYEQYF. As DNA, the CDR3 is TGTGCCAGCAGCCCTCGACAGGGGCCCTACGAGCAGTACTTC.

J is TRBJ2-7 and V is TRBV6-1, with 13 bases lining up with TRBD2. Per germline, CDR1 MNHNS and CDR2 SASEGT. The CDR3 is made up of 16 amino acids. J was trimmed by 4 bases and V by 4 bases; bases with no gene match: 7. The CDR3 DNA follows: TGTGCCAGCAGTGCCGGACTAGCGGGAGTTGGGTACGAGCAGTACTTC. It translates to CASSAGLAGVGYEQYF.

Concerning this clone itself: Other DNA sequences within the sample encode an identical CDR3. The rearrangement uses TRBV9 and TRBJ2-7; D may be TRBD1 or TRBD2 (5 bases each). The CDR3 contains 14 residues. Germline lookup yields CDR1 SGDLS and CDR2 YYNGEE. V was trimmed by 0 bases and J by 4 bases, leaving 11 bases between them. DNA for the CDR3: TGTGCCAGCAGCGTAGGAGGGGAGACTTACGAGCAGTACTTC. It is translated as CASSVGGETYEQYF.